The 19 T cell receptor beta chains in this list originate from one sample, sequenced in a study of blood T cell repertoires in COVID-19. The assay was immunoSEQ multiplex PCR, and TCRdb's table has in-frame clones only and misses some. The sample comprises about 82,000 clones, around 81% of which are singletons, and 15% to 20% rests with the top ten. What was sequenced was peripheral blood. Source of these receptors: a man older than 75 with active or convalescent COVID-19.

This clone has ten or more counts. The rearrangement joins TRBV4-1 to TRBJ1-3, with 7 nucleotides matching TRBD1. Losses at the gene ends were 4 bases for V and 2 bases for J; bases not matched to a gene: 5. The germline CDR1 and CDR2 sequences are MGHRA and YSYEKL. The CDR3 has 15 amino acids. CDR3: CASSLLGTAGNTIYF. CDR3 DNA sequence: TGCGCCAGCAGCCTCCTCGGGACAGCTGGAAACACCATATATTTT.

This chain links TRBV18 with TRBJ1-1; 7 bases line up with TRBD1. Trimming took 10 bases from V and 0 from J; bases not matched to a gene: 14. CDR3 length: 16 residues. Germline V gene sequence: CDR1 KGHSH, CDR2 LQKENI. This CDR3 is CATTKRQGGMNTEAFF. The CDR3 region has the DNA TGTGCCACCACAAAAAGACAGGGAGGCATGAACACTGAAGCTTTCTTT.

The chain combines TRBV11-2 with TRBJ2-1; D is possibly TRBD2 (5 bases). The V end was cut by 6 bases, the J end by 5 bases, with 17 bases between. The CDR3 contains 15 residues. CDR1 is SGHAT, CDR2 FQNNGV, per germline. In DNA form, the CDR3 reads TGTGCCAGCAGGCCCCGGACTGTCCCCCACAATGAGCAGTTCTTC. Translating gives CASRPRTVPHNEQFF.

V and J are TRBV6-5 and TRBJ2-3; TRBD1 matches at 7 bases. Germline V gene sequence: CDR1 MNHEY, CDR2 SVGAGI. This CDR3 is 13 amino acids long. V lost 6 bases to trimming and J lost 0 bases; unmatched junction nucleotides: 0. The CDR3 is CASRDRSTDTQYF. The CDR3 DNA reads as TGTGCCAGCAGGGACAGGAGCACAGATACGCAGTATTTT.

This clone showed up just a few times. The chain uses TRBV5-4 and TRBJ1-2, with D unresolved. The germline V and J ends were trimmed by 0 bases and 1 base, with 4 bases remaining between them. The germline CDR1 and CDR2 sequences are SGHNT and YYREEE (reference sequence). This CDR3 spans 13 amino acids. As DNA, the CDR3 is TGTGCCAGCAGCTTGGATATTAACTATGGCTACACCTTC. This encodes CASSLDINYGYTF.

The CDR3 sequence is CASSLLGQGINEQFF. DNA for the CDR3: TGCGCCAGCAGCCTGCTAGGACAGGGGATCAATGAGCAGTTCTTC. This chain links TRBV5-1 with TRBJ2-1; the match to TRBD1 covers 9 bases. Germline loops: CDR1 SGHRS, CDR2 YFSETQ. Trimming cost V 4 bases and J 6 bases; bases outside gene matches: 8. CDR3 length equals 15 residues.

The chain is built from TRBV6-5 and TRBJ1-3; D not certain. V was trimmed by 10 bases and J by 4 bases, leaving 17 bases between them. CDR1 is MNHEY and CDR2 is SVGAGI in the germline V gene. This CDR3 is built from 14 residues. CDR3 bases: TGTGCCACCTCCCGCGGGGAGGACGGAAACACCATATATTTT. Protein product: CATSRGEDGNTIYF.

The V gene is TRBV7-2, the J gene TRBJ2-3, with D unclear. This CDR3 is 12 amino acids long. Germline V lookup: CDR1 SGHTA, CDR2 FQGNSA. Trimming stripped 4 bases from V and 6 bases from J, with 8 bases between. In DNA form, the CDR3 reads TGTGCCAGCAGCTACGAGAGGGATACGCAGTATTTT. Translated, it gives CASSYERDTQYF. Complete variable domain (other parts from reference TRBV7-2 and TRBJ2-3): GAGVSQSPSNKVTEKGKDVELRCDPISGHTALYWYRQSLGQGLEFLIYFQGNSAPDKSGLPSDRFSAERTGGSVSTLTIQRTQQEDSAVYLCASSYERDTQYFGPGTRLTVL.

The genes are TRBV28 and TRBJ1-6, with 7 nucleotides matching TRBD1. Germline CDR1 MDHEN, CDR2 SYDVKM. V trimming: 6 bases; J trimming: 6 bases; junction bases outside the gene matches: 8. The CDR3 sequence is 15 residues long. The DNA of the CDR3 is TGTGCCAGCAGACCACAGGGGACCCCTAATTCACCCCTCCACTTT. This sequence encodes CASRPQGTPNSPLHF.

The V and J genes are TRBV18 and TRBJ2-2, with D possibly being TRBD1 (5 bases). Germline CDR1 KGHSH, CDR2 LQKENI. V lost 3 bases and J lost 2, with 7 bases in between. This CDR3 region has 14 residues. The CDR3 DNA reads TGTGCCAGCTCACCCACAGGAAACACCGGGGAGCTGTTTTTT. As protein: CASSPTGNTGELFF. Full variable domain (rest looked up from reference TRBV18 and TRBJ2-2): NAGVMQNPRHLVRRRGQEARLRCSPMKGHSHVYWYRQLPEEGLKFMVYLQKENIIDESGMPKERFSAEFPKEGPSILRIQQVVRGDSAAYFCASSPTGNTGELFFGEGSRLTVL.

J is TRBJ1-4 and V is TRBV28; TRBD1 might be the D (5 bases). The CDR3 covers 13 residues. Germline lookup yields CDR1 MDHEN and CDR2 SYDVKM. Trimming cost V 11 bases and J 3 bases, with 13 bases left between them. As DNA, the CDR3 is TGTGCCTCGTCCACGGGGGCTAATGAAAAACTGTTTTTT. Amino acids: CASSTGANEKLFF. Complete variable domain (other parts from reference TRBV28 and TRBJ1-4): DVKVTQSSRYLVKRTGEKVFLECVQDMDHENMFWYRQDPGLGLRLIYFSYDVKMKEKGDIPEGYSVSREKKERFSLILESASTNQTSMYLCASSTGANEKLFFGSGTQLSVL.

The rearrangement links TRBV10-3 to TRBJ1-1; 7 bases fit TRBD1. Germline V gene lookup returns CDR1 ENHRY and CDR2 SYGVKD. This CDR3 has 14 residues. V gave up 6 bases and J gave up 3 bases; unmatched junction bases: 7. The CDR3 DNA is TGTGCCATCAGCCCCGGGACAGAGTACACTGAAGCTTTCTTT. Translation: CAISPGTEYTEAFF.

The chain has TRBV19 and TRBJ1-2; TRBD1 aligns across 7 bases. Germline assignment: CDR1 LNHDA and CDR2 SQIVND (reference sequence). The CDR3 runs 15 residues. The J segment lost 5 bases and the V segment lost 5 bases, leaving 11 bases of the junction unmatched. CDR3 residues: CASSDPFGTAYGYTF. The CDR3 DNA reads as TGTGCCAGTAGTGACCCCTTTGGGACAGCATATGGCTACACCTTC.

The chain uses TRBV20-1 and TRBJ1-6; D gene unclear. The germline V gene encodes CDR1 DFQATT and CDR2 SNEGSKA (reference sequence). The CDR3 has 11 residues. V gave up 5 bases and J gave up 14 bases, with 13 bases separating them. Here the CDR3 reads CSASGPGALHF. As DNA, the CDR3 is TGCAGTGCTTCCGGGCCCGGGGCCCTCCACTTT.

The CDR3, as DNA: TGTGCCAGCAGCCGGGACAGGGGCGCAGATACGCAGTATTTT. Translating it yields CASSRDRGADTQYF. V and J are TRBV6-4 and TRBJ2-3; 10 nucleotides line up with TRBD1. CDR1 and CDR2 (germline): MRHNA, SNTAGT. After removal of 6 bases from V and 4 bases from J, the junction contained 4 bases not matched to a gene. The CDR3 runs 14 residues.

The chain couples TRBV2 to TRBJ1-2; D is unresolved. Looked up from germline, CDR1 is SNHLY and CDR2 is FYNNEI. The ends were cut back, 1 base at V and 5 bases at J, with 11 bases in the middle. The CDR3 spans 14 residues. CDR3 loop: CASSEGSLGYGYTF. The CDR3 nucleotides read TGTGCCAGCAGTGAAGGCTCCCTCGGGTATGGCTACACCTTC.

The chain links TRBV29-1 to TRBJ2-1, with 11 positions matching TRBD2. Germline trimming cut 2 bases from V and 8 bases from J; bases unmatched to any gene: 5. Germline V CDR1 and CDR2: SQVTM, ANQGSEA. The length of the CDR3 is 14 residues. The CDR3: CSVESLAGGYEQFF. The CDR3 nucleotides are TGCAGCGTTGAAAGTCTAGCGGGGGGTTATGAGCAGTTCTTC.

V is TRBV6-5 and J is TRBJ2-5; weak D call: TRBD2 (6 bases). Trimming stripped 5 bases from V and 2 bases from J, with 12 bases between. Germline V CDR1 and CDR2: MNHEY, SVGAGI. The CDR3 runs to 14 residues. CDR3 DNA: TGTGCCAGCAGTCCCCGGGCGGGACAAGAGACCCAGTACTTC. Protein: CASSPRAGQETQYF.

This clone was counted between two and nine times. Other nucleotide sequences in the sample specify the same CDR3. V gene TRBV27 combines with J gene TRBJ1-2, with 9 bases fitting TRBD1. Trimming took 3 bases from V and 7 from J; bases not matched to a gene: 3. Germline values: CDR1 MNHEY, CDR2 SMNVEV (reference sequence). The CDR3 contains 13 residues. The CDR3 DNA is TGTGCCAGCAGTTTGGGACAGGGCTCTGGCTACACCTTC. Amino acid sequence: CASSLGQGSGYTF.